This T cell receptor beta chain was profiled in a study of T cell repertoires in cytomegalovirus infection. TCRdb re-called the reads with MiXCR, one entry per CDR3 protein. The table includes approximately 320,000 distinct CDR3 sequences, over 7.5% detected once. The CDR3 totals 16 residues. The J segment lost 7 bases and the V segment lost 4 bases, leaving 13 bases of the junction unmatched. CDR1 and CDR2 from the germline V gene are MNHNY and SVGAGI (reference sequence). This clonotype was observed a handful of times. J is TRBJ2-4 and V is TRBV6-6, with TRBD1 identical over 7 bases. The sequence was collected from a human donor in good health (CMV status not recorded). Some clones in this sample may be carry-over from other donors' samples. Source material: PBMCs. This chain's CDR3 is CASSSRPPGQFNIQYF. CDR3 in DNA: TGTGCCAGCAGTTCTCGTCCCCCGGGACAGTTTAACATTCAGTACTTC.